This T cell receptor beta chain was obtained from a study of blood T cells in healthy people across ages. Study context: With template switching, about one barcoded beta molecule was captured per two T cells.

Germline CDR1 and CDR2: KGHDR and SFDVKD. The CDR3 length is 17 residues. The junction had 9 bases not matched to a gene; V was cut back by 4 bases and J by 5 bases. Primers used in a second PCR of roughly 6 to 12 cycles were a sample-barcoded 5' primer and a J-beta primer mix. From the 5' RACE reads, TCRdb called clonotypes with MiXCR, one entry per CDR3 protein. The table has hundreds of thousands of distinct CDR3 sequences, roughly 41% seen once; the top ten hold roughly 19%. The sample taken for sequencing was blood. The TCR was taken from a woman aged 55-69 years in good health. This chain uses TRBV24-1 with TRBJ2-3; 12 nucleotides match TRBD2. The CDR3 sequence is CATSDHPSGGAKDTQYF. DNA of the CDR3: TGTGCCACCAGTGACCACCCTAGCGGGGGGGCCAAAGATACGCAGTATTTT.